This is a list of T cell receptor beta chains from one sample in a study of blood T cell repertoires in COVID-19. Clones were read by immunoSEQ multiplex PCR, and TCRdb kept only the in-frame ones, dropping some. The sample lists 240,000 or so clones; more than 75% were seen once. The sequenced material came from PBMCs or T cells enriched from blood (not recorded which). The receptors derive from a woman between 40 and 50 years old with acute COVID-19. Both conserved end residues are part of each CDR3. A D gene is named only where the DNA matches it firmly. The size field is filled for only some rows; it gives once, few, many or a size class.

v_call: TRBV20-1; j_call: TRBJ2-1; d_call: TRBD2; clone_size: -; cdr3_aa: CSASRAGPPNEQFF; cdr3_nt: TGCAGTGCTAGTCGAGCGGGACCCCCCAATGAGCAGTTCTTC
v_call: TRBV25-1; j_call: TRBJ1-4; d_call: -; clone_size: -; cdr3_aa: CASSDRGKEKLFF; cdr3_nt: TGTGCCAGCAGTGACAGGGGTAAAGAAAAACTGTTTTTT
v_call: TRBV2; j_call: TRBJ1-4; d_call: TRBD1; clone_size: -; cdr3_aa: CASRYRGRYEKLFF; cdr3_nt: TGTGCCAGCAGGTACAGGGGGCGGTATGAAAAACTGTTTTTT
v_call: TRBV7-3; j_call: TRBJ2-3; d_call: TRBD2; clone_size: -; cdr3_aa: CASSLGNGRRDTQYF; cdr3_nt: TGTGCCAGCAGCTTAGGTAACGGGAGGAGAGATACGCAGTATTTT
v_call: TRBV18; j_call: TRBJ2-6; d_call: -; clone_size: -; cdr3_aa: CASSLKGPRPGANVLTF; cdr3_nt: TGTGCCAGCTCACTGAAGGGGCCAAGACCCGGGGCCAACGTCCTGACTTTC
v_call: TRBV3-1/TRBV3-2; j_call: TRBJ2-7; d_call: TRBD2; clone_size: once; cdr3_aa: CASSQTGLAGYEQYF; cdr3_nt: TGTGCCAGCAGCCAAACTGGACTAGCGGGATACGAGCAGTACTTC
v_call: TRBV11-1; j_call: TRBJ2-1; d_call: -; clone_size: -; cdr3_aa: CASSLGGTYNEQFF; cdr3_nt: TGTGCCAGCAGCTTAGGCGGAACCTACAATGAGCAGTTCTTC
v_call: TRBV7-6; j_call: TRBJ2-2; d_call: TRBD1; clone_size: once; cdr3_aa: CASSPLPTRQGRTGELFF; cdr3_nt: TGTGCCAGCAGCCCCTTGCCGACGAGACAGGGGCGGACCGGGGAGCTGTTTTTT
v_call: TRBV4-1; j_call: TRBJ2-1; d_call: -; clone_size: -; cdr3_aa: CASSPGGGSYNEQFF; cdr3_nt: TGCGCCAGCAGCCCCGGCGGAGGGTCGTACAATGAGCAGTTCTTC
v_call: TRBV30; j_call: TRBJ2-7; d_call: TRBD2; clone_size: -; cdr3_aa: CAWSGLAGDEQYF; cdr3_nt: TGTGCCTGGAGTGGCCTAGCGGGAGACGAGCAGTACTTC
v_call: TRBV7-6; j_call: TRBJ2-7; d_call: -; clone_size: -; cdr3_aa: CASSLVDWGDRFHEQYF; cdr3_nt: TGTGCCAGCAGCTTAGTTGATTGGGGAGATAGGTTCCACGAGCAGTACTTC
v_call: TRBV5-1; j_call: TRBJ2-1; d_call: TRBD2; clone_size: few; cdr3_aa: CASSLAGTSGYNEQFF; cdr3_nt: TGCGCCAGCAGCTTGGCAGGGACTAGCGGATACAATGAGCAGTTCTTC
v_call: TRBV4-1; j_call: TRBJ2-5; d_call: -; clone_size: -; cdr3_aa: CASSPQLLEEETQYF; cdr3_nt: TGCGCCAGCAGCCCTCAATTACTGGAGGAGGAGACCCAGTACTTC
v_call: TRBV5-6; j_call: TRBJ2-7; d_call: TRBD1; clone_size: -; cdr3_aa: CASSLQAGTVDHEQYF; cdr3_nt: TGTGCCAGCAGCCTACAAGCCGGGACAGTTGACCACGAGCAGTACTTC
v_call: TRBV3-1/TRBV3-2; j_call: TRBJ2-7; d_call: -; clone_size: -; cdr3_aa: CASSQRLLPSYEQYF; cdr3_nt: TGTGCCAGCAGCCAAAGATTACTTCCCTCCTACGAGCAGTACTTC
v_call: TRBV7-8; j_call: TRBJ1-4; d_call: -; clone_size: -; cdr3_aa: CASSLVVPDSVIEKLFF; cdr3_nt: TGTGCCAGCAGCTTAGTAGTCCCCGACAGCGTAATTGAAAAACTGTTTTTT
v_call: TRBV19; j_call: TRBJ1-5; d_call: -; clone_size: -; cdr3_aa: CASSVSYSNQPQHF; cdr3_nt: TGTGCCAGTAGCGTAAGCTATAGCAATCAGCCCCAGCATTTT
v_call: TRBV7-7; j_call: TRBJ2-5; d_call: TRBD2; clone_size: -; cdr3_aa: CASSSGASGRAKTQYF; cdr3_nt: TGTGCTAGCAGCTCTGGGGCTAGCGGGAGGGCCAAGACCCAGTACTTC
v_call: TRBV7-8; j_call: TRBJ2-7; d_call: TRBD2; clone_size: -; cdr3_aa: CASSPGLEGQYF; cdr3_nt: TGTGCCAGCAGCCCCGGACTAGAAGGGCAGTACTTC
v_call: TRBV9; j_call: TRBJ2-3; d_call: TRBD2; clone_size: -; cdr3_aa: CASSVAPREGGTDTQYF; cdr3_nt: TGTGCCAGCAGCGTAGCTCCGCGGGAGGGGGGGACAGATACGCAGTATTTT
v_call: TRBV27; j_call: TRBJ1-5; d_call: TRBD1; clone_size: -; cdr3_aa: CASSPWTGEGQPQHF; cdr3_nt: TGTGCCAGCAGTCCCTGGACAGGGGAAGGTCAGCCCCAGCATTTT
v_call: TRBV11-2; j_call: TRBJ2-3; d_call: TRBD1; clone_size: -; cdr3_aa: CASSFQTGRIDTQYF; cdr3_nt: TGTGCCAGCAGCTTCCAGACAGGGCGAATAGATACGCAGTATTTT
v_call: TRBV5-1; j_call: TRBJ2-7; d_call: TRBD1; clone_size: -; cdr3_aa: CASSERQGAYEQYF; cdr3_nt: TGCGCCAGCAGCGAAAGACAGGGGGCGTACGAGCAGTACTTC
v_call: TRBV19; j_call: TRBJ2-3; d_call: TRBD1; clone_size: -; cdr3_aa: CASKRQGRTDTQYF; cdr3_nt: TGTGCCAGCAAACGACAGGGACGCACAGATACGCAGTATTTT
v_call: TRBV7-9; j_call: TRBJ2-7; d_call: -; clone_size: -; cdr3_aa: CASSLTSGQGNYEQYF; cdr3_nt: TGTGCCAGCAGCCTCACTAGCGGACAGGGGAACTACGAGCAGTACTTC
v_call: TRBV5-4; j_call: TRBJ2-7; d_call: -; clone_size: once; cdr3_aa: CASSLDRVSYEQYF; cdr3_nt: TGTGCCAGCAGCTTGGACAGGGTCTCCTACGAGCAGTACTTC
v_call: TRBV29-1; j_call: TRBJ2-6; d_call: -; clone_size: -; cdr3_aa: CSVHNSGANVLTF; cdr3_nt: TGCAGCGTACATAACTCTGGGGCCAACGTCCTGACTTTC
v_call: TRBV7-6; j_call: TRBJ2-5; d_call: TRBD2; clone_size: -; cdr3_aa: CASSYSGRSRETQYF; cdr3_nt: TGTGCCAGCAGCTATAGCGGGAGGAGTCGAGAGACCCAGTACTTC
v_call: TRBV19; j_call: TRBJ1-2; d_call: -; clone_size: -; cdr3_aa: CASSSQQGSNGYTF; cdr3_nt: TGTGCCAGTAGTAGCCAACAGGGCTCAAACGGCTACACCTTC
v_call: TRBV15; j_call: TRBJ2-2; d_call: TRBD2; clone_size: -; cdr3_aa: CATSRDRTSGRTGELFF; cdr3_nt: TGTGCCACCAGCAGAGATCGGACTAGCGGAAGAACCGGGGAGCTGTTTTTT
v_call: TRBV11-3; j_call: TRBJ1-3; d_call: TRBD1; clone_size: -; cdr3_aa: CASSTSGTGGYTIYF; cdr3_nt: TGTGCCAGCAGCACCAGCGGGACAGGGGGTTACACCATATATTTT
v_call: TRBV24-1; j_call: TRBJ2-2; d_call: TRBD2; clone_size: -; cdr3_aa: CATSGSGTTKMGTGELFF; cdr3_nt: TGTGCCACCAGTGGAAGCGGGACCACAAAGATGGGCACCGGGGAGCTGTTTTTT
v_call: TRBV30; j_call: TRBJ1-6; d_call: TRBD1; clone_size: -; cdr3_aa: CAWSVGDRNSPLHF; cdr3_nt: TGTGCCTGGAGTGTTGGGGACAGGAATTCACCCCTCCACTTT
v_call: TRBV30; j_call: TRBJ1-4; d_call: TRBD1; clone_size: -; cdr3_aa: CATKDRTTNEKLFF; cdr3_nt: TGTGCCACCAAGGACAGGACAACTAATGAAAAACTGTTTTTT
v_call: TRBV27; j_call: TRBJ2-1; d_call: TRBD1; clone_size: -; cdr3_aa: CASRDRVYNEQFF; cdr3_nt: TGTGCCAGCAGAGACAGGGTCTACAATGAGCAGTTCTTC
v_call: TRBV5-4; j_call: TRBJ2-7; d_call: -; clone_size: -; cdr3_aa: CALKSGFGGEQYF; cdr3_nt: TGTGCCCTTAAAAGCGGTTTTGGTGGGGAGCAGTACTTC
v_call: TRBV3-1/TRBV3-2; j_call: TRBJ1-3; d_call: -; clone_size: -; cdr3_aa: CASSQDLARAGNTIYF; cdr3_nt: TGTGCCAGCAGCCAAGATCTGGCCAGGGCTGGAAACACCATATATTTT
v_call: TRBV5-1; j_call: TRBJ2-2; d_call: -; clone_size: once; cdr3_aa: CASSLVPGNTGELFF; cdr3_nt: TGCGCCAGCAGCTTGGTTCCGGGGAACACCGGGGAGCTGTTTTTT
v_call: TRBV5-1; j_call: TRBJ2-3; d_call: TRBD2; clone_size: -; cdr3_aa: CASSLVTSGADTQYF; cdr3_nt: TGCGCCAGCAGCTTGGTGACTAGCGGGGCGGATACGCAGTATTTT
v_call: TRBV9; j_call: TRBJ2-3; d_call: -; clone_size: -; cdr3_aa: CASSARGAPTDTQYF; cdr3_nt: TGTGCCAGCAGTGCCCGGGGGGCCCCCACAGATACGCAGTATTTT
v_call: TRBV6-4; j_call: TRBJ1-1; d_call: -; clone_size: -; cdr3_aa: CASREGGNTEAFF; cdr3_nt: TGTGCCAGCAGGGAGGGAGGAAACACTGAAGCTTTCTTT
v_call: TRBV9; j_call: TRBJ2-5; d_call: TRBD2; clone_size: -; cdr3_aa: CASSVAGGPYETQYF; cdr3_nt: TGTGCCAGCAGCGTAGCGGGAGGGCCGTATGAGACCCAGTACTTC
v_call: TRBV11-2; j_call: TRBJ2-7; d_call: -; clone_size: -; cdr3_aa: CASSPLRGDEQYF; cdr3_nt: TGTGCCAGCAGCCCACTTAGGGGTGACGAGCAGTACTTC
v_call: TRBV4-1; j_call: TRBJ1-1; d_call: -; clone_size: -; cdr3_aa: CASSQRQTNTEAFF; cdr3_nt: TGCGCCAGCAGCCAAAGACAGACGAACACTGAAGCTTTCTTT
v_call: TRBV13; j_call: TRBJ2-7; d_call: TRBD2; clone_size: -; cdr3_aa: CASSLGATSGLTDEQYF; cdr3_nt: TGTGCCAGCAGCTTAGGGGCGACTAGCGGTCTTACAGACGAGCAGTACTTC
v_call: TRBV29-1; j_call: TRBJ1-2; d_call: -; clone_size: once; cdr3_aa: CSVVQDGYTF; cdr3_nt: TGCAGCGTTGTACAGGATGGCTACACCTTC
v_call: TRBV21-1; j_call: TRBJ2-2; d_call: -; clone_size: -; cdr3_aa: CASTRAAGGNTGELFF; cdr3_nt: TGTGCCAGCACCCGGGCGGCGGGAGGGAACACCGGGGAGCTGTTTTTT